This TCR beta chain is from a study of cytomegalovirus exposure and HLA in healthy donors. Whole-study context: There were 300 to 400 genotyped donors. Of these, about 86% fell in the genetic ancestry cluster associated with self-reported Caucasian donors. Notes on the study in general: Many donors carried some public TCRs, although rarity characterized most TCR sequences. Later analysis associated a missense DCLRE1C variant with TCR beta V- and J-gene trimming.

The PCR ran on 60 Vbeta and 13 Jbeta primers. Assay used: immunoSEQ multiplex PCR; TCRdb lists only in-frame clones, some missing. The sample lists about 120,000 clones; 63% were seen once. V lost 5 bases to trimming and J lost 8 bases; unmatched junction nucleotides: 12. The CDR3 has 15 amino acids. CDR1 is SEHNR, CDR2 FQNEAQ, per germline (reference sequence). On this clone itself: Antigen: not known.

The gene calls are TRBV7-9 and TRBJ1-2; TRBD1 agrees at 9 bases. The sequenced sample consisted of PBMCs. This sequence originates from a man aged 35 to 55 in good health and CMV-seropositive. This chain's CDR3 is CASSLLSDRGSGYTF. In nucleotides, the CDR3 is TGTGCCAGCAGCCTCCTTTCCGACAGGGGGAGCGGCTACACCTTC.